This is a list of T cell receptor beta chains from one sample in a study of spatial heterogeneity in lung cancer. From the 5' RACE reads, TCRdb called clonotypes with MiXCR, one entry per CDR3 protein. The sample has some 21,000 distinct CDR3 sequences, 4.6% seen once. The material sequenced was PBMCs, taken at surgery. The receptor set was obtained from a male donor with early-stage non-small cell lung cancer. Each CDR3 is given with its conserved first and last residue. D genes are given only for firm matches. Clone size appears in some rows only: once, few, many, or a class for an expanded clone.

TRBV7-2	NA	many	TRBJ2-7	TGTGCCAGCAGTCCAACTAGCTGGGAGCAGTACTTC	CASSPTSWEQYF
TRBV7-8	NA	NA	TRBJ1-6	TGTGCCAGCAGCTTCGGGAGGAATTCATCCCTCCACTTT	CASSFGRNSSLHF
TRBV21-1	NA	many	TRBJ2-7	TGTGCCAGCAGCCCGGTCCTGAGTGAGGACAGGGTCTCCTACGAGCAGTACTTC	CASSPVLSEDRVSYEQYF
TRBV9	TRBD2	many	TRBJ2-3	TGTGCCAGCAGCCCCTGGGGAGGAGCGGGGCCCACAGATACGCAGTATTTT	CASSPWGGAGPTDTQYF
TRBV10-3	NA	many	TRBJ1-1	TGTGCCATCAGTGAAGAAGTCGCGGGCACTGAAGCTTTCTTT	CAISEEVAGTEAFF
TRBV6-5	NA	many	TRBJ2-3	TGTGCCAGCAGTTACGGCCTAGGGGGGTGGACAGATACGCAGTATTTT	CASSYGLGGWTDTQYF
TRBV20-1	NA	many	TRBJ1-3	TGCAGTGCTAGTCATATAAGCTCTGGAAACACCATATATTTT	CSASHISSGNTIYF
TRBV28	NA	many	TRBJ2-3	TGTGCCAGCAGTTTCCCTCGGGGACCGCCTGGCACAGATACGCAGTATTTT	CASSFPRGPPGTDTQYF
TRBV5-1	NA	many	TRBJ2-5	TGCGCCAGCAGCCTCACGGGACACTTACAAGAGACCCAGTACTTC	CASSLTGHLQETQYF
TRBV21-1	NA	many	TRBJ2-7	TGTGCCAGCAGCAAAGGTGGACTCCCCACCTACGAGCAGTACTTC	CASSKGGLPTYEQYF
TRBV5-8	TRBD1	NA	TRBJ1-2	TGTGCCAGCAGCCCCCGACGGGGACAGGGGCATGGCTACACCTTC	CASSPRRGQGHGYTF
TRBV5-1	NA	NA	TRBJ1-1	TGCGCCAGCAGCTCCGGACATGGGGAGGGCTACACTGAAGCTTTCTTT	CASSSGHGEGYTEAFF
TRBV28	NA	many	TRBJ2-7	TGTGCCAGCAGCACTTGGGGGCACGAGCAGTACTTC	CASSTWGHEQYF
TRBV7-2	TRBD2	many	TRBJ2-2	TGTGCCAGCAGCTTTGACGGGAGGGCCAGCGGGGAGCTGTTTTTT	CASSFDGRASGELFF
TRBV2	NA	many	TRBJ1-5	TGTGCCAGCAGTCTGTGGGCTAGCAATCAGCCCCAGCATTTT	CASSLWASNQPQHF
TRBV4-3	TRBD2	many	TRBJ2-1	TGCGCCAGCAGCCAAGATTGGCTAGCGGGAGTTGGCCACAATGAGCAGTTCTTC	CASSQDWLAGVGHNEQFF
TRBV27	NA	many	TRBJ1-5	TGTGCCAGCAGTTTATCGGGGGGGGCGAATAGCAATCAGCCCCAGCATTTT	CASSLSGGANSNQPQHF
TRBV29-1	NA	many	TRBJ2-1	TGCAGCGCTGGGGCCTGGGGGAATGAGCAGTTCTTC	CSAGAWGNEQFF
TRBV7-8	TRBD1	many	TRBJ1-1	TGTGCCAGCAGTTCTCGGACAGGGGGAAACACTGAAGCTTTCTTT	CASSSRTGGNTEAFF
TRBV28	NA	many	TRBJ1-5	TGTGCCAGCAGCCCACCCGACAGGCCCAATCAGCCCCAGCATTTT	CASSPPDRPNQPQHF
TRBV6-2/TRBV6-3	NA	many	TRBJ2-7	TGTGCCAGCAGTTATGGGGGAGGTGCCTACGAGCAGTACTTC	CASSYGGGAYEQYF
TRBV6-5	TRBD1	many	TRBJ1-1	TGTGCCAGCAGGTCGGCCGGGACAGGTGATTTTGAAGCTTTCTTT	CASRSAGTGDFEAFF
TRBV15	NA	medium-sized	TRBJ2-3	TGTGCCACCAGCAGAGAGACCCAGGATACGCAGTATTTT	CATSRETQDTQYF
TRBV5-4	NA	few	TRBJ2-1	TGTGCCAGCAGCTTGCGGCGCCAGGTGGGACCTAATGAGCAGTTCTTC	CASSLRRQVGPNEQFF
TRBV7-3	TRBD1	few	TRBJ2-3	TGTGCCAGCAGCTTAAAGGGACAGGGATTGACGAATACGCAGTATTTT	CASSLKGQGLTNTQYF
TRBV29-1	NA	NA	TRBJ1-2	TGCAGCGTTGAAGTTGGACGGACCCCAGGCTACACCTTC	CSVEVGRTPGYTF
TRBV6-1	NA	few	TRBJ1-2	TGTGCCAGCCTACAGCTAAACTATGGCTACACCTTC	CASLQLNYGYTF
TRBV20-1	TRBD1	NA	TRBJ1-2	TGCAGTGCTAGCCCCTCTACAGGGGGCAGGGGCTACACCTTC	CSASPSTGGRGYTF
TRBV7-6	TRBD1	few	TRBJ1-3	TGTGCCAGCAGCTATGGACAGGGGGAAGAAAACACCATATATTTT	CASSYGQGEENTIYF
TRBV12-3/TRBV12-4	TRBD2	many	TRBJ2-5	TGTGCCAGCAGACTAGGGACTAGCGGGGGTGAGACCCAGTACTTC	CASRLGTSGGETQYF
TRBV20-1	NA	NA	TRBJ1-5	TGCAGTGCGCCGAAAGGGAGCAATCAGCCCCAGCATTTT	CSAPKGSNQPQHF
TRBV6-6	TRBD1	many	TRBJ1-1	TGTGCCAGCATACCGACAGGGACAGGAACAAGAACTGAAGCTTTCTTT	CASIPTGTGTRTEAFF
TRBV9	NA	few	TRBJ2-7	TGTGCCAGCAGCCCCGGGGCAGCTCCCTACGAGCAGTACTTC	CASSPGAAPYEQYF
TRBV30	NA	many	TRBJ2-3	TGTGCCTGGAGTGACAGGGTCACAGATACGCAGTATTTT	CAWSDRVTDTQYF
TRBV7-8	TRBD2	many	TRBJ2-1	TGTGCCAGCAGTTATGGCGGGGGAGCTAGCTCCAATGAGCAGTTCTTC	CASSYGGGASSNEQFF
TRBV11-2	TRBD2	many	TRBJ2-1	TGTGCCAGCAGCTTAGCGGGGGGGTACAATGAGCAGTTCTTC	CASSLAGGYNEQFF
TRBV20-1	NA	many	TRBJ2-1	TGCAGTGTTACTAGAATAGGAGATATCTCCTACAATGAGCAGTTCTTC	CSVTRIGDISYNEQFF
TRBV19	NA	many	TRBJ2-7	TGTGCCAGTAGTTATAGAATTGAGGGAAACTACGAGCAGTACTTC	CASSYRIEGNYEQYF
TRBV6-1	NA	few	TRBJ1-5	TGTGCCAGCAGTGTACAACTGCAGGGATCCCAGCATTTT	CASSVQLQGSQHF
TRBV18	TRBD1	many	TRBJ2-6	TGTGCCAGCTCACAACCGGGACAGGGGCCATCCGGGGCCAACGTCCTGACTTTC	CASSQPGQGPSGANVLTF
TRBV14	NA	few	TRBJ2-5	TGTGCCAGCAGCCAGCCCAGAGCGGCAGGGGTAGAGACCCAGTACTTC	CASSQPRAAGVETQYF
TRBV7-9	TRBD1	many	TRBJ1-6	TGTGCCAGCAGACAAACAGGGGGTAGTTCACCCCTCCACTTT	CASRQTGGSSPLHF
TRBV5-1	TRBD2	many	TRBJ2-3	TGCGCCAGCAGCCCGAGAGGGGAGGGACTCGGCACAGATACGCAGTATTTT	CASSPRGEGLGTDTQYF
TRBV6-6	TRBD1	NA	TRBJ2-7	TGTGCCAGCAGACCCGGACAGGGGGCATACGAGCAGTACTTC	CASRPGQGAYEQYF
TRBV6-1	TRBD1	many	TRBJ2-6	TGTGCCAGCAGTGGCCCCGACAGGGGGCGATTGGCTGGGGCCAACGTCCTGACTTTC	CASSGPDRGRLAGANVLTF
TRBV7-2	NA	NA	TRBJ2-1	TGTGCCAGCAGCTTGGGTCTTCGCGGGACGGAGCAGTTCTTC	CASSLGLRGTEQFF
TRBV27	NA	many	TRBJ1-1	TGTGCCAGCAGTTTCCGAGGACCCCGAGATGTGAGGACTGAAGCTTTCTTT	CASSFRGPRDVRTEAFF
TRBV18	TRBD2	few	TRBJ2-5	TGTGCCAGCTCACCATTGCGGCGGGGGAGCTACCAAGAGACCCAGTACTTC	CASSPLRRGSYQETQYF
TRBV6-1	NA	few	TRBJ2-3	TGTGCCAGCCTGCGGGACACGGGGGGACATACGCAGTATTTT	CASLRDTGGHTQYF
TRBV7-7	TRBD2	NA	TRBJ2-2	TGTGCTAGCAGCTTAGCGGGGGGGCCGAACACCGGGGAGCTGTTTTTT	CASSLAGGPNTGELFF
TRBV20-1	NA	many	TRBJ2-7	TGCAGTGCTAGAGATTTGCGAGGGGCCTACGAGCAGTACTTC	CSARDLRGAYEQYF